The next 12 T cell receptor beta chains were all read from a single sample in a study of cytomegalovirus exposure and HLA in healthy donors. Libraries were prepared by immunoSEQ multiplex PCR; TCRdb keeps only in-frame clonotypes and omits some of them. The sample shows almost 70,000 clones, 96% of them seen only once. The sequencing input was PBMCs. These receptors all come from a woman under 30 in good health and CMV-seropositive.

This chain joins TRBV28 and TRBJ2-7, with no clear D. Germline V gene data show CDR1 as MDHEN and CDR2 as SYDVKM. V lost 5 bases, J lost 3 bases, and 5 bases lay in between. The CDR3 is 11 amino acids. The CDR3 nucleotides read TGTGCCAGCAGTCAGGACTACGAGCAGTACTTC. Its translation is CASSQDYEQYF. Supplemented by reference TRBV28 and TRBJ2-7, the full variable domain reads DVKVTQSSRYLVKRTGEKVFLECVQDMDHENMFWYRQDPGLGLRLIYFSYDVKMKEKGDIPEGYSVSREKKERFSLILESASTNQTSMYLCASSQDYEQYFGPGTRLTVT.

Here the CDR3 reads CASSSGLAGQETQYF. CDR3 DNA: TGTGCCAGCTCCAGCGGACTAGCGGGACAAGAGACCCAGTACTTC. This chain links TRBV18 with TRBJ2-5; TRBD2 agrees at 12 bases. This CDR3 comprises 15 residues. From germline, CDR1 is KGHSH and CDR2 LQKENI. Trimming cost V 6 bases and J 2 bases; bases outside gene matches: 4.

This rearrangement joins TRBV30 to TRBJ2-7; TRBD1 agrees at 9 bases. The length of the CDR3 is 15 residues. Germline V lookup: CDR1 GTSNPN, CDR2 SVGIG (reference sequence). After removal of 5 bases from V and 2 bases from J, the junction contained 10 bases not matched to a gene. CDR3 bases: TGTGCCTGGGGGACAGGGTGGCCCCACACCTACGAGCAGTACTTC. Its protein is CAWGTGWPHTYEQYF.

The chain links TRBV4-3 to TRBJ1-4; TRBD1 agrees at 7 bases. After removal of 1 base from V and 7 bases from J, the junction contained 12 bases not matched to a gene. Germline CDR1 and CDR2: LGHNA and YSLEER. This CDR3 comprises 17 residues. The DNA of the CDR3 is TGCGCCAGCAGCCAAGGGGGACAGCCAAAATGGGGTGAAAAACTGTTTTTT. This codes for CASSQGGQPKWGEKLFF.

The V gene is TRBV28, the J gene TRBJ1-2, with TRBD1 matching 9 bases. J lost 2 bases, V lost 1 base, and 5 bases had no gene match. From germline, CDR1 is MDHEN and CDR2 SYDVKM. The CDR3 spans 16 residues. The CDR3 reads CASSLYGTGRNYGYTF. Here the CDR3 DNA reads TGTGCCAGCAGTTTATACGGGACAGGGCGAAACTATGGCTACACCTTC.

The V and J genes are TRBV5-6 and TRBJ2-3, with unresolved D. Germline CDR1 SGHDT, CDR2 YYEEEE. The germline V and J ends were trimmed by 2 bases and 0 bases, with 10 bases remaining between them. CDR3 length: 15 amino acids. The CDR3 DNA sequence: TGTGCCAGCAGCTTCATACAGCCTAGCACAGATACGCAGTATTTT. It is translated as CASSFIQPSTDTQYF.

This clone has just one count. The genes are TRBV29-1 and TRBJ2-5; D not resolved. CDR3 length: 12 residues. The V end was cut by 0 bases, the J end by 4 bases, with 6 bases between. Germline assignment: CDR1 SQVTM and CDR2 ANQGSEA. CDR3 in amino acids: CSVEESLETQYF. DNA of the CDR3: TGCAGCGTTGAAGAATCCCTAGAGACCCAGTACTTC.

The chain joins TRBV30 to TRBJ1-2; D is uncertain. The V end was cut by 3 bases, the J end by 4 bases, with 12 bases between. The germline CDR1 and CDR2 sequences are GTSNPN and SVGIG (reference sequence). The CDR3 totals 13 residues. CDR3 region: CAWRGVDRYGYTF. As DNA, the CDR3 is TGTGCCTGGAGGGGCGTGGATCGCTATGGCTACACCTTC.

This clone came up once. V is TRBV7-9 and J is TRBJ1-1; D is unresolved. The V gene lost 4 bases and the J gene lost 6 bases, with 12 bases spanning the gap. Per germline, CDR1 SEHNR and CDR2 FQNEAQ (reference sequence). The CDR3 covers 13 residues. CDR3 amino acids: CASSSGMVAEAFF. CDR3 DNA sequence: TGTGCCAGCAGCTCAGGCATGGTCGCTGAAGCTTTCTTT.

The V and J genes are TRBV9 and TRBJ2-5; TRBD1 aligns across 10 bases. The CDR3 length is 14 residues. CDR1 and CDR2 from the germline V gene are SGDLS and YYNGEE. Germline trimming cut 3 bases from V and 5 bases from J; bases unmatched to any gene: 4. The CDR3 region has the DNA TGTGCCAGCAGCGACGGGACAGGGGTGGAGACCCAGTACTTC. Protein sequence: CASSDGTGVETQYF.

The V gene is TRBV5-4, the J gene TRBJ1-1, with D possibly matching TRBD1 (5 bases). The CDR3 runs to 15 residues. V dropped 0 bases and J dropped 0 bases, with 9 bases sitting between them. Germline values: CDR1 SGHNT, CDR2 YYREEE (reference sequence). The chain's CDR3 is CASSLAQAMNTEAFF. The CDR3 region has the DNA TGTGCCAGCAGCTTGGCACAGGCCATGAACACTGAAGCTTTCTTT.

The V and J genes are TRBV28 and TRBJ1-2; D might be TRBD1 (6 bases). This CDR3 has 14 amino acids. V lost 2 bases to trimming and J lost 1 base, with 8 bases between them. Germline V CDR1 and CDR2: MDHEN, SYDVKM. CDR3 sequence: CASSLTGLNYGYTF. CDR3 bases: TGTGCCAGCAGTTTAACAGGGCTTAACTATGGCTACACCTTC.